This is a list of T cell receptor beta chains from one sample in a study of blood T cell repertoires in COVID-19. Sequencing used immunoSEQ multiplex PCR; TCRdb keeps in-frame clones, though not all of them. The table records fewer than 350,000 clones, around 85% of them present only once. Sequencing was done on a sample of PBMCs or T cells enriched from blood (not recorded which). These receptors were obtained from a woman aged 45-60 years who had recovered from COVID-19. CDR3s include the opening cysteine and the closing phenylalanine or tryptophan. The D gene is left open where the match is weak. A row's size may be missing; if present it is once, few, many or a size class.

abundance	d_gene	v_gene	j_gene	CDR3nt	CDR3aa
once	NA	TRBV5-1	TRBJ2-1	TGCGCCAGCAGCCCGACTGGGGGAACAGGGGGAGGGCTCAATGAGCAGTTCTTC	CASSPTGGTGGGLNEQFF
NA	NA	TRBV30	TRBJ2-1	TGTGCCTGGGAACTAGGAAATGAGCAGTTCTTC	CAWELGNEQFF
NA	TRBD2	TRBV5-1	TRBJ2-3	TGCGCCAGCAGAAGACCGACTAGCGGGAGTAGCACAGATACGCAGTATTTT	CASRRPTSGSSTDTQYF
NA	NA	TRBV28	TRBJ2-2	TGTGCCAGCAGTAGGGGGGGGACCGGGGAGCTGTTTTTT	CASSRGGTGELFF
NA	NA	TRBV7-8	TRBJ1-2	TGTGCCAGCAGCTCTTCACTAGACAGGAGTCGCTATGGCTACACCTTC	CASSSSLDRSRYGYTF
NA	NA	TRBV7-9	TRBJ1-2	TGTGCCAGCAGCTTAGCATGGGGAGATGGCTACACCTTC	CASSLAWGDGYTF
NA	NA	TRBV19	TRBJ1-2	TGTGCCAGTAGAAACAGGTTACTTGGCTACACCTTC	CASRNRLLGYTF
NA	NA	TRBV3-1/TRBV3-2	TRBJ2-5	TGTGCCAGCAGCCAAGATCTAAGCACCCAGTACTTC	CASSQDLSTQYF
once	NA	TRBV2	TRBJ1-5	TGTGCCAGCAGTGAAGATTCAGGGTATGGTCAGCCCCAGCATTTT	CASSEDSGYGQPQHF
NA	TRBD1	TRBV6-1	TRBJ1-2	TGTGCCAGCACTTGGGACAGGGGAAAGAATGGCTACACCTTC	CASTWDRGKNGYTF
NA	NA	TRBV5-5	TRBJ1-2	TGTGCCAGCAGCTGGGGGGTGAGAGGGGTTACTAACTATGGCTACACCTTC	CASSWGVRGVTNYGYTF
NA	TRBD2	TRBV2	TRBJ2-1	TGTGCCAGCAGGGCCGGGACTAACTCCTACAATGAGCAGTTCTTC	CASRAGTNSYNEQFF
many	NA	TRBV5-1	TRBJ1-5	TGCGCCAGCAGAGGGGATAGCAATCAGCCCCAGCATTTT	CASRGDSNQPQHF
NA	NA	TRBV19	TRBJ1-1	TGTGCCAGTAGTATAACAGGAACTGAAGCTTTCTTT	CASSITGTEAFF
NA	NA	TRBV3-1/TRBV3-2	TRBJ1-2	TGTGCCAGCAGCCCAAGAGATAGACGCCGGGGGGCTAACTATGGCTACACCTTC	CASSPRDRRRGANYGYTF
NA	NA	TRBV30	TRBJ2-7	TGTGCCTGGTTAGAGGAGCCCTACGAGCAGTACTTC	CAWLEEPYEQYF
few	NA	TRBV30	TRBJ2-7	TGTGCCTGGAGTGCAACGGAGGGGGCGCGGCGGTACTTC	CAWSATEGARRYF
NA	TRBD2	TRBV11-3	TRBJ2-1	TGTGCCAGCAGCCCGGGACTAGCGGGGGTCTACAATGAGCAGTTCTTC	CASSPGLAGVYNEQFF
NA	TRBD2	TRBV29-1	TRBJ2-3	TGCAGCGTTCTAGCGGGAGGGGATCATACGCAGTATTTT	CSVLAGGDHTQYF
NA	TRBD1	TRBV6-1	TRBJ2-6	TGTGCCAGCAGTGTGACAGGGGGCGATGGGGCCAACGTCCTGACTTTC	CASSVTGGDGANVLTF
NA	TRBD2	TRBV7-7	TRBJ2-5	TGTGCCAGCAGCTTAGTTGGAGCGGGGAGACGAGCTACCCAAGAGACCCAGTACTTC	CASSLVGAGRRATQETQYF
NA	NA	TRBV29-1	TRBJ2-5	TGCAGCGTTGAAGATCGTGGGCCCTTTGCGGGATTTAGAGAGACCCAGTACTTC	CSVEDRGPFAGFRETQYF
NA	NA	TRBV15	TRBJ2-5	TGTGCCACCAGCAGAGACAGGCAGAAAGAGACCCAGTACTTC	CATSRDRQKETQYF
NA	NA	TRBV12-5	TRBJ2-3	TGTGCTAGCAAACAAGGGGGGGCCACAGATACGCAGTATTTT	CASKQGGATDTQYF
NA	TRBD1	TRBV28	TRBJ2-5	TGTGCCAGCAGTTTGGAACAGGGGAATTGGGAGACCCAGTACTTC	CASSLEQGNWETQYF
NA	TRBD1	TRBV9	TRBJ2-3	TGTGCCAGCAGCGGCCGGACAGGGTACCCAGATACGCAGTATTTT	CASSGRTGYPDTQYF
few	TRBD1	TRBV4-1	TRBJ2-2	TGCGCCAGCAGCCATTTAGGACAGGGGGGGATCGGGGAGCTGTTTTTT	CASSHLGQGGIGELFF
once	NA	TRBV7-7	TRBJ2-3	TGTGCCAGCAGCCCCGGACTAAGCACAGATACGCAGTATTTT	CASSPGLSTDTQYF
NA	TRBD1	TRBV27	TRBJ2-7	TGTGCCAGCAGTCCCGGGACAGGGCCCCGCGAGCAGTACTTC	CASSPGTGPREQYF
NA	TRBD1	TRBV6-5	TRBJ1-2	TGTGCCAGCAAAACAGGGGGTTCCTATGGCTACACCTTC	CASKTGGSYGYTF
NA	TRBD1	TRBV7-9	TRBJ2-3	TGTGCCAGCAGCCCTAACAGACAGGGAACAGATACGCAGTATTTT	CASSPNRQGTDTQYF
NA	NA	TRBV7-9	TRBJ2-1	TGTGCCAGCAGCTTAGGGCTAGCCCTCGGGAGCTCCTACAATGAGCAGTTCTTC	CASSLGLALGSSYNEQFF
NA	NA	TRBV7-2	TRBJ1-4	TGTGCCAGCAGCTCCTATGGGCGACCTAATGAAAAACTGTTTTTT	CASSSYGRPNEKLFF
NA	NA	TRBV10-3	TRBJ2-5	TGTGCCATCAGTGAAACCGGGATGCTAGAAAAGACCCAGTACTTC	CAISETGMLEKTQYF